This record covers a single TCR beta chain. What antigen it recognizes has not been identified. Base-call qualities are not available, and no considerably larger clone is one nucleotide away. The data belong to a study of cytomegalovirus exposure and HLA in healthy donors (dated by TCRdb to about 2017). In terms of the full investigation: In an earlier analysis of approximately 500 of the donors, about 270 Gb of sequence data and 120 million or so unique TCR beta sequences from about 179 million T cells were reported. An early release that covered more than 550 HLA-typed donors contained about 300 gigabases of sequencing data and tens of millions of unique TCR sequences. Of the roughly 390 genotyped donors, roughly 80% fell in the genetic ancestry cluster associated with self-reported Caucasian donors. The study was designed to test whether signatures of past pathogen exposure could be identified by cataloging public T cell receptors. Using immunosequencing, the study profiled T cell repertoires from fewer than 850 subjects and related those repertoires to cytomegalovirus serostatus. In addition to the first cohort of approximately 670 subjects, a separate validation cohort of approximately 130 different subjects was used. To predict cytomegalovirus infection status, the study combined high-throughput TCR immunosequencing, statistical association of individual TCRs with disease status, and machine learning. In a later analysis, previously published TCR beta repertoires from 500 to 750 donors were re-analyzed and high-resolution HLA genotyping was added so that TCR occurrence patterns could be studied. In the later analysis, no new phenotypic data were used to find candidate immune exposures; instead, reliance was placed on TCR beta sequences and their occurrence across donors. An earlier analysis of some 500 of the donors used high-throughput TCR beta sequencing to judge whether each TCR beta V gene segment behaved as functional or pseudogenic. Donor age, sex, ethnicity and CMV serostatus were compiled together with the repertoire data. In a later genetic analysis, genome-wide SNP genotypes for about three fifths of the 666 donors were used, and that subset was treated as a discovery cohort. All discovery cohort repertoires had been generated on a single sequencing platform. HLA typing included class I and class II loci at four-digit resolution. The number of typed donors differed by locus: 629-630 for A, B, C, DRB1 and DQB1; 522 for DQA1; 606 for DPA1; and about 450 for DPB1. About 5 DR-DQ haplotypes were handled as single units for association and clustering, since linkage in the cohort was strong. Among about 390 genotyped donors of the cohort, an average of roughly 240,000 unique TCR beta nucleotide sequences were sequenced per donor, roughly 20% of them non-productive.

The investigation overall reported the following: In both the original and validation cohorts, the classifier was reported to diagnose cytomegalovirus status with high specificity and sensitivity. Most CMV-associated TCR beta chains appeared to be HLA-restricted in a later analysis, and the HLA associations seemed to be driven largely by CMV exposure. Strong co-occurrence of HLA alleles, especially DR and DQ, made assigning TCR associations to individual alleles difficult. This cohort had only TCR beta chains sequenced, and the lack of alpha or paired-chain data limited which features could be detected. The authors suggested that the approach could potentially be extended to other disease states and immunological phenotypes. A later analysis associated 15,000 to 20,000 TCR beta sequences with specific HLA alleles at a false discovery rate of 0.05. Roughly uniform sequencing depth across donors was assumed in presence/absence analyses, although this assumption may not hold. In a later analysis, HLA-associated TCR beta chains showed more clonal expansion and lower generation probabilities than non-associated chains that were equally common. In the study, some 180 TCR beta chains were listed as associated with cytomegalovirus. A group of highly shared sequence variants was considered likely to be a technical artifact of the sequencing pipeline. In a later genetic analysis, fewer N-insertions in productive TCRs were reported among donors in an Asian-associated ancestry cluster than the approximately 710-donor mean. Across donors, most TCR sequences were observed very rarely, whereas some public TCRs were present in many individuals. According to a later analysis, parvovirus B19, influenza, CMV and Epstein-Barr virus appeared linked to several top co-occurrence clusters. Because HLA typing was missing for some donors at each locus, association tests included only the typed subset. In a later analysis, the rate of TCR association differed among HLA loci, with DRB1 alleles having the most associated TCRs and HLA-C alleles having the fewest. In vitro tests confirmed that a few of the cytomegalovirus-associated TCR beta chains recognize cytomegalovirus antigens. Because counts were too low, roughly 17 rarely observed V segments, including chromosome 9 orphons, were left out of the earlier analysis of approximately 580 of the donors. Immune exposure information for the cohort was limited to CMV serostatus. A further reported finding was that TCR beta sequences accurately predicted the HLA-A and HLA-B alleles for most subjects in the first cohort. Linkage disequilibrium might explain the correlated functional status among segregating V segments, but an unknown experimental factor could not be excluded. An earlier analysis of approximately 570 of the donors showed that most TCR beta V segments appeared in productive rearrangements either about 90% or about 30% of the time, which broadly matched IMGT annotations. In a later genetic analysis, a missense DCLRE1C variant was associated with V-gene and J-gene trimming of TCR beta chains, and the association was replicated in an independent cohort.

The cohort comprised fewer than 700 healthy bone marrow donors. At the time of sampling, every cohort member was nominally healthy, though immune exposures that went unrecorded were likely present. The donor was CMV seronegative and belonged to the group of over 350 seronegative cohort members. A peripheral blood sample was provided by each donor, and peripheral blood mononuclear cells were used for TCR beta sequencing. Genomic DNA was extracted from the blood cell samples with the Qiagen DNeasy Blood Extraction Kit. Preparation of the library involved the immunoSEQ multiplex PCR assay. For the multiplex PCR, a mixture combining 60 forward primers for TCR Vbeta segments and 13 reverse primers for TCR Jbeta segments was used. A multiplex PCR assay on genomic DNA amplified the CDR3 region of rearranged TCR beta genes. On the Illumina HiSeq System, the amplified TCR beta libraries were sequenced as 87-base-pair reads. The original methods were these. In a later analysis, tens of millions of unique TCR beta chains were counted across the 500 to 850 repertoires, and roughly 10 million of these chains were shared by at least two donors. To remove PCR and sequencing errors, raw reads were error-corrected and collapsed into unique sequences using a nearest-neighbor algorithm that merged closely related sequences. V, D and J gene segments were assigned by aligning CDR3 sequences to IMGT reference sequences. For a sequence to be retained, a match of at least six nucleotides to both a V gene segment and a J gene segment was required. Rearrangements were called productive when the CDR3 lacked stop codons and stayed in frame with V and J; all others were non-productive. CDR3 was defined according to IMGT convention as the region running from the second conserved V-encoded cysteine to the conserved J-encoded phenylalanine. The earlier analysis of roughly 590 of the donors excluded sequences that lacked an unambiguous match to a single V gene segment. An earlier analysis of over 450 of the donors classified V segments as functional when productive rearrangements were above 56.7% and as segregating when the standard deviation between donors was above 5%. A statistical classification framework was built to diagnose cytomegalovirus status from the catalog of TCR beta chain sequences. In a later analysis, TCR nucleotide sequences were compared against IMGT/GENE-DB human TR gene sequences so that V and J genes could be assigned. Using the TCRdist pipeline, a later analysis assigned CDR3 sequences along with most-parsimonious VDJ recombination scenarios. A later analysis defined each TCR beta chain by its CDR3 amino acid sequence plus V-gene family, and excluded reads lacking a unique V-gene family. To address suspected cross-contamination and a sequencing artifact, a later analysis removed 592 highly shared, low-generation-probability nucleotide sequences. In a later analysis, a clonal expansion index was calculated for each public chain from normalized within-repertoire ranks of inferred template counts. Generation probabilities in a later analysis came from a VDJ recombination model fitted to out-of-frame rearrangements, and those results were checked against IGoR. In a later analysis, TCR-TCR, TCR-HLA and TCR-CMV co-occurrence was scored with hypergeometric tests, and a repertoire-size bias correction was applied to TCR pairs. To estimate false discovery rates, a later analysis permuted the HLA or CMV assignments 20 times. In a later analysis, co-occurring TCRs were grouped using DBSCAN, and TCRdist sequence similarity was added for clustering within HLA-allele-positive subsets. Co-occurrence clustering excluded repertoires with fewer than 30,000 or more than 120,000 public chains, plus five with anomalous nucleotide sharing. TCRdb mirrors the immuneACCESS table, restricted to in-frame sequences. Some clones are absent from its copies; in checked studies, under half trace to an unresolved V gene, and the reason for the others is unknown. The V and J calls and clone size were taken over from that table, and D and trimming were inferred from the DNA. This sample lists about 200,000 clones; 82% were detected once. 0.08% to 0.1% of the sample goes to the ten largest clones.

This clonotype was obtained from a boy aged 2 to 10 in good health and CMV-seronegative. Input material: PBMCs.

The nucleotides read TGTGCCAGCAGACGGCTAGCGGGGGACTACGAGCAGTACTTC. It is translated as CASRRLAGDYEQYF. This chain joins TRBV27 to TRBJ2-5, and TRBD2 matches 10 of the central bases. The last part of the DNA fits TRBJ2-7 better; the J call may be wrong. CDR1 and CDR2 are drawn from the germline V gene (reference sequence): MNHEY, SMNVEV. The CDR3 holds 14 amino acids from the cysteine to the phenylalanine. Only the CDR3 region is kept as DNA, spanning 42 bases read in frame from base 1.